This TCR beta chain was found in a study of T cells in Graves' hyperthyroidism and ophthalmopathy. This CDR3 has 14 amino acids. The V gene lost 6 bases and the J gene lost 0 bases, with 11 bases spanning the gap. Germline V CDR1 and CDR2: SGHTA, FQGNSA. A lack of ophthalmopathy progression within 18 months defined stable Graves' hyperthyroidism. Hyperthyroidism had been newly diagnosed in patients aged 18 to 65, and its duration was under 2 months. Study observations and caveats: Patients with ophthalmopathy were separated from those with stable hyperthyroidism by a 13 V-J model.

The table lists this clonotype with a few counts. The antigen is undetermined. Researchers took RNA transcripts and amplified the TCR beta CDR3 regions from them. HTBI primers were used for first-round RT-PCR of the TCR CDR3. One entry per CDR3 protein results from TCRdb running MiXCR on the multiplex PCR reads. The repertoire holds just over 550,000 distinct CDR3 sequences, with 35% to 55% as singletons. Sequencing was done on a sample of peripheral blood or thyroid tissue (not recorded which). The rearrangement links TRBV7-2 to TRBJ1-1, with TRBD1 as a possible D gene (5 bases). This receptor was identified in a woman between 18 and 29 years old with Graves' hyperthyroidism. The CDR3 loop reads CASRSGGLNTEAFF. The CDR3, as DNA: TGTGCCAGCAGATCTGGGGGTCTGAACACTGAAGCTTTCTTT. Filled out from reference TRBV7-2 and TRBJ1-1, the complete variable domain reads GAGVSQSPSNKVTEKGKDVELRCDPISGHTALYWYRQSLGQGLEFLIYFQGNSAPDKSGLPSDRFSAERTGGSVSTLTIQRTQQEDSAVYLCASRSGGLNTEAFFGQGTRLTVV.